This T cell receptor beta chain comes out of a study of shared clonotypes between healthy human individuals (dated by TCRdb to 2018 to 2020). Turning to the overall study: The cohort comprised a couple of women and a few men aged 18 to 49 years. For each donor, three plates each were used for CD4 naive and CD4 memory, two plates were used for CD8 naive, and one plate was used for CD8 memory. The study deeply sequenced blood TCR repertoires of about 5 healthy adults to estimate repertoire size and the extent of clonotype sharing between individuals. Libraries were prepared and TCR repertoires were sequenced by different laboratories using diverse techniques, in order to increase sequencing depth and limit assay-specific biases. Between about 0.8 and 9 billion PBMCs per donor were obtained by leukapheresis.

Using the deep immunoSEQ assay, TCR CDR3 regions were amplified from genomic DNA by multiplex PCR. For each cell subset, the extracted genomic DNA was distributed evenly across all wells of several immunoSEQ 96-well plates, and each plate served as one replicate. Each replicate PCR for sorted subsets received roughly 200 ng genomic DNA, equal to roughly 30,000 T cell genomes. Purified libraries were measured with a Qubit 3.0 fluorometer, size-checked on a Bioanalyzer 2100, and measured again with the KAPA Library Quantification kit. Each immunoSEQ 96-well plate was sequenced on its own single-read 150-cycle Illumina NextSeq 550 flow cell. As for the original processing: The immunoSEQ output contained only junctional sequences without quality scores, so filtering could not match that applied to full-length reads. To assign V/J genes and CDR3, sequences were annotated against IMGT germline references using PyIR, a Python wrapper for IgBLAST v1.9. Any read was removed if the V/J assignment was weak (E-value above 1e-6), the CDR3 was missing, or the read contained stop codons, out-of-frame junctions, or ambiguous translated residues. A V3J clonotype was defined by an identical inferred V gene, J gene, and CDR3 amino acid sequence. The percentage overlap between two repertoires was calculated by dividing the number of shared unique clonotypes by the size of the smaller repertoire. Three approaches were used to assess repertoire richness: RTK rarefaction, the Chao1 estimator, and Recon v2.1 estimates of unobserved clonotypes. OLGA was used to compute generation probabilities for all TCRbeta clonotypes that the gDNA method yielded from a few donors. Held by TCRdb, this immuneACCESS table contains in-frame sequences only and omits some clones. Under half of the omission traces to an unresolved V gene where checked; the cause of the rest is unknown. V, J and clone size were drawn from that table, and D and trimming were deduced from the DNA. Present in this sample are 800,000 to 1,200,000 clones, more than 75% of which were seen just once. Approximately 0.5% of the sample comes from the top ten.

As concerns this clone: Its binding antigen is unknown. The sample holds no much larger clone one base away, and base qualities are not on file. The sample holds other DNA sequences that translate to the same CDR3.

The CDR3 runs 15 amino acids, cysteine and phenylalanine included. Only the CDR3 DNA is retained, 45 bases long and in frame from the first base. V lost 4 bases and J lost 1 base, and the count of bases not matched to a germline gene is 8. CDR1 and CDR2, per the germline V gene, are SGHRS and YFSETQ. The study at large found these results: Across a few donors, about 5% of naive CD4, roughly 3.3% of naive CD8, 2.3% of memory CD4, and roughly 0.41% of memory CD8 clonotypes were shared. Naive subsets generally had larger estimated clonotype richness than memory subsets. Rarefaction of sorted-subset datasets indicated incomplete sequencing despite the large sequencing depth. Pairwise subsampling indicated that sequencing depth was expected to affect the degree of clonotype sharing among donors. Compared with non-shared clonotypes, the clonotypes found in all four sorted-subset donors had higher generation probabilities. The small number of donors limited the genetic and exposure-history diversity represented. Sampling was limited to blood, and TCR repertoires in tissue likely differ from TCR repertoires in blood.

The donors were healthy, HIV-negative adults with no recently reported acute infections or vaccinations. Every donor was a Caucasian adult living in Nashville, Tennessee, USA. Magnetic negative selection was used to enrich CD4+ T cells, after which naive cells were positively selected on CD45RA and the negative fraction became the memory subset. Blood was collected by leukapheresis, and PBMCs were isolated by Ficoll-Histopaque density gradient centrifugation and then cryopreserved in liquid nitrogen vapor phase. Analytical flow cytometry was used to check the purity and quantity of each magnetically sorted T cell population. Each sorted fraction had its genomic DNA isolated and then quantified by UV absorbance on a Nanodrop 2000c.

The V and J segments used are TRBV5-1 and TRBJ2-7; the central 7 bases match TRBD2. The material sequenced was memory CD4+ T cells from PBMCs. The sample's cell subset or site label, decoded: CD45RA-negative fraction. The sequence was collected from a man aged 18 to 35 in good health. Some clones in this sample may be carry-over from other donors' samples. The encoded CDR3 is CASSPSASGSYEQYF. The base sequence is TGCGCCAGCAGCCCGTCGGCTAGCGGATCCTACGAGCAGTACTTC.